The clone carrying this T cell receptor (beta chain) showed up many times. TCRdb recomputed calls from the 5' RACE reads with MiXCR, one row per CDR3 protein. Of roughly 260,000 distinct CDR3 sequences in the sample, about 7.5% were seen once. These data originate in a study of identical twins. This sample also belongs to another study, concerning yellow fever vaccine responses in identical twins.

The specimen sequenced was CD8+ T cells sorted from blood. The source is a woman aged 18-29 years in good health.

The CDR3 coding sequence is TGCGCCAGCAGCCAAGCGCGAGACACTGAAGCTTTCTTT. It translates to CASSQARDTEAFF. V and J are TRBV4-1 and TRBJ1-1, with D unresolved. From germline, CDR1 is MGHRA and CDR2 YSYEKL. The length of the CDR3 is 13 residues. With 1 base removed from V and 3 bases from J, the gap between germline ends came to 6 bases.